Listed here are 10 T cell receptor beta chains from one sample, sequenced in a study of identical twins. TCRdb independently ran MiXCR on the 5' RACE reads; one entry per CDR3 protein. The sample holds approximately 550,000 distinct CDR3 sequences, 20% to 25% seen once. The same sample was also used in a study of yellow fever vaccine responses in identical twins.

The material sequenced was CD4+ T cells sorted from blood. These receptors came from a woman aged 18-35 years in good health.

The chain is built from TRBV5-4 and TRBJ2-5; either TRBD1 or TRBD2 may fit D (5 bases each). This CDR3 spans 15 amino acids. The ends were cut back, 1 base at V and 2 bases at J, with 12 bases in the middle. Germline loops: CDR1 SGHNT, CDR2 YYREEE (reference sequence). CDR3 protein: CASSLIGTKQETQYF. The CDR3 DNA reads TGTGCCAGCAGCTTGATCGGGACCAAACAAGAGACCCAGTACTTC.

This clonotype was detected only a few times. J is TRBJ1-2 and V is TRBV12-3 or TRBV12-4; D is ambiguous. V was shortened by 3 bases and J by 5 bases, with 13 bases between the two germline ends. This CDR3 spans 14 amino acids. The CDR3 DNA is TGTGCCAGCAGTTTGGGCAAGGACTTATATGGCTACACCTTC. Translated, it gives CASSLGKDLYGYTF.

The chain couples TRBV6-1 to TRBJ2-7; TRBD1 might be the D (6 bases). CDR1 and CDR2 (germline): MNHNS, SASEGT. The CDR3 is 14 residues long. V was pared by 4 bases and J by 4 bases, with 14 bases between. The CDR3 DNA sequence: TGTGCCAGCAGTGTCGACAGGAACCAATACGAGCAGTACTTC. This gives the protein CASSVDRNQYEQYF.

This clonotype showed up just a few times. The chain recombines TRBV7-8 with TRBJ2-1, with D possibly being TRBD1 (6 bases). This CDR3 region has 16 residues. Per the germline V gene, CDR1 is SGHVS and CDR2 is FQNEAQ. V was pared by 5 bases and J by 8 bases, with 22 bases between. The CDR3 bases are TGTGCCAGCAGCCTGAGACGGCAGGGGATATTCGATGAGCAGTTCTTC. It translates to CASSLRRQGIFDEQFF.

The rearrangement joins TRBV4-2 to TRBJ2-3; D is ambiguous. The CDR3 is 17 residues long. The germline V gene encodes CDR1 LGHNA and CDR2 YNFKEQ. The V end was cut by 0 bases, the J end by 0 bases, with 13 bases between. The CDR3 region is CASSQDPARTSTDTQYF. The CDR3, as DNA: TGTGCCAGCAGCCAAGATCCGGCCCGAACTAGCACAGATACGCAGTATTTT.

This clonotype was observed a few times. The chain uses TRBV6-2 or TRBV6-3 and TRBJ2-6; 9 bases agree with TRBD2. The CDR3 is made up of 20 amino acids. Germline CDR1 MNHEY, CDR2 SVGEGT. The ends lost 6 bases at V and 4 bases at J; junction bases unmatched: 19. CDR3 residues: CASRPFEAGGPSEGANVLTF. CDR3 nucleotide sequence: TGTGCCAGCAGACCCTTCGAGGCGGGAGGGCCCTCGGAAGGGGCCAACGTCCTGACTTTC.

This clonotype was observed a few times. The CDR3 nucleotides are TGTGCCAGCAGCCGCAGGAGGAGCGGGGGGGCCTGGGCTGGGGAGCTGTTTTTT. It encodes CASSRRRSGGAWAGELFF. V usage is TRBV3-1 and J usage is TRBJ2-2, with 10 bases identical to TRBD2. Per germline, CDR1 LGHDT and CDR2 YNNKEL (reference sequence). The CDR3 extends over 18 amino acids. Germline trimming cut 4 bases from V and 8 bases from J; bases unmatched to any gene: 16.

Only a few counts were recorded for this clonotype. The CDR3 DNA sequence: TGTGCCAGCAGTCGGACAGGGGGACTTTACAATGAGCAGTTCTTC. Translating gives CASSRTGGLYNEQFF. The chain uses TRBV28 and TRBJ2-1; TRBD1 agrees at 10 bases. The CDR3 covers 15 residues. CDR1 MDHEN and CDR2 SYDVKM come from the germline V gene. With 5 bases clipped from V and 4 bases from J, the junction kept 5 bases outside the gene matches.

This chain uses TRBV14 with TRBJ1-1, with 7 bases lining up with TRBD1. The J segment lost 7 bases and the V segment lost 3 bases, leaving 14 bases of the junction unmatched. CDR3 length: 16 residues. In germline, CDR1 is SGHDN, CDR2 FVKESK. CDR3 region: CASSHLRSRGIFEAFF. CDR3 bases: TGTGCCAGCAGCCACCTCAGGAGCAGGGGGATATTTGAAGCTTTCTTT.

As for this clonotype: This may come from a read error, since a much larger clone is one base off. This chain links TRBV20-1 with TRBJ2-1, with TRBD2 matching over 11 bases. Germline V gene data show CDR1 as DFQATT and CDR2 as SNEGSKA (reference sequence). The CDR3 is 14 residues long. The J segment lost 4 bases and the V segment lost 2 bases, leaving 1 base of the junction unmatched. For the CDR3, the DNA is TGCAGTGCTAGAAGACTAGCGGGGTACAATGAGCAGTTCTTC. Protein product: CSARRLAGYNEQFF.